The next 25 T cell receptor beta chains were all read from a single sample in a study of T cells of healthy individuals listed by TCRdb under 2018. The library was produced with 5' RACE. Data came from an Illumina MiSeq. In TCRdb, the public reads were trimmed at Q25 with fastp and aligned with MiXCR, with productive beta chains retained. CDR3 protein sequences are deduplicated, and each keeps its most common genes and DNA. This sample comprises around 83,000 distinct CDR3 sequences, approximately 4.8% of them detected only once. Jointly, the top ten make up around 8% of the sample. Receptor source: a female donor in good health.

This chain joins TRBV6-6 and TRBJ1-5, with D unclear. The CDR3 runs 15 residues. In germline, CDR1 is MNHNY, CDR2 SVGAGI (reference sequence). Trimming cost V 6 bases and J 0 bases, with 12 bases left between them. Here the CDR3 reads CASSPGPDSNQPQHF. For the CDR3, the DNA is TGTGCCAGCAGCCCTGGCCCAGATAGCAATCAGCCCCAGCATTTT.

This clonotype has a count of ten or more. The chain employs TRBV3-1 and TRBJ2-2; weak D call: TRBD2 (5 bases). From germline, CDR1 is LGHDT and CDR2 YNNKEL (reference sequence). V lost 2 bases to trimming and J lost 1 base, with 8 bases between them. This CDR3 contains 15 residues. In nucleotides, the CDR3 is TGTGCCAGCAGCCAAAAAGCGGTGAACACCGGGGAGCTGTTTTTT. It yields the protein CASSQKAVNTGELFF.

This clonotype was observed many times. The chain carries TRBV7-2 and TRBJ2-3; 8 bases fit TRBD2. The CDR3 spans 15 residues. Unmatched junction bases numbered 4, after V lost 5 bases and J lost 0 bases. Germline CDR1 SGHTA, CDR2 FQGNSA. Here the CDR3 reads CASSRLATSTDTQYF. CDR3 nucleotides: TGTGCCAGCAGCCGACTAGCGACTAGCACAGATACGCAGTATTTT.

This clonotype was detected a few times. The V and J genes are TRBV5-4 and TRBJ2-3; D may be TRBD1 or TRBD2 (6 bases each). CDR3 length equals 14 residues. Trimming stripped 0 bases from V and 4 bases from J, with 9 bases between. CDR1 is SGHNT, CDR2 YYREEE, per germline (reference sequence). For the CDR3, the DNA is TGTGCCAGCAGCTTGGATAGGGGGGCAGATACGCAGTATTTT. It yields the protein CASSLDRGADTQYF.

This clonotype was seen ten or more times. This rearrangement joins TRBV4-1 to TRBJ2-7; D gene unclear. The CDR3 is 15 amino acids. Trimming cost V 1 base and J 4 bases, with 14 bases left between them. Looked up from germline, CDR1 is MGHRA and CDR2 is YSYEKL. Here the CDR3 reads CASSQVTAPGYEQYF. CDR3 nucleotide sequence: TGCGCCAGCAGCCAAGTAACGGCTCCCGGGTACGAGCAGTACTTC.

Many counts were recorded for this clonotype. The chain uses TRBV3-1 and TRBJ2-1; no clear D gene. Germline values: CDR1 LGHDT, CDR2 YNNKEL (reference sequence). V gave up 1 base and J gave up 11 bases, with 6 bases separating them. There are 11 residues in the CDR3. The CDR3 spells CASSQGGKQFF. The CDR3 nucleotides read TGTGCCAGCAGCCAAGGCGGTAAGCAGTTCTTC.

The table lists this clonotype with a few counts. The rearrangement uses TRBV14 and TRBJ2-2; 7 nucleotides match TRBD2. The V gene end was trimmed by 4 bases and the J gene end by 1 base; junction bases not matched to a gene: 3. The CDR3 loop spans 15 amino acids. The germline CDR1 and CDR2 sequences are SGHDN and FVKESK. The CDR3 DNA sequence: TGTGCCAGCAGCCCTGGACTAGAGAACACCGGGGAGCTGTTTTTT. This encodes CASSPGLENTGELFF.

This clonotype was seen at least ten times. The chain uses TRBV6-8 and TRBJ1-2, with D maybe TRBD1 (6 bases). V was cut by 11 bases and J by 4 bases, with 20 bases left in between. CDR1 is MNHGY and CDR2 is SAAAGT in the germline V gene. This CDR3 has 14 amino acids. CDR3 in amino acids: CAAEGGWFGYGYTF. CDR3 in DNA: TGTGCCGCCGAGGGGGGCTGGTTCGGCTATGGCTACACCTTC.

This clonotype was seen a handful of times. The chain links TRBV7-9 to TRBJ1-5, with 7 bases identical to TRBD1. This CDR3 contains 15 residues. Germline trimming cut 5 bases from V and 2 bases from J; bases unmatched to any gene: 6. Germline V CDR1 and CDR2: SEHNR, FQNEAQ (reference sequence). CDR3 protein: CASSPYRGGNQPQHF. For the CDR3, the DNA is TGTGCCAGCAGCCCCTACAGGGGTGGCAATCAGCCCCAGCATTTT.

The gene calls are TRBV6-5 and TRBJ1-1; D not certain. Germline V CDR1 and CDR2: MNHEY, SVGAGI. Trimming left V 2 bases short and J 8 bases short, with 12 bases between. The CDR3 totals 13 residues. The CDR3 loop is CASSYLRLQEAFF. The CDR3 nucleotides are TGTGCCAGCAGTTACCTCCGGCTACAGGAAGCTTTCTTT.

This clonotype showed up many times. The rearrangement links TRBV7-9 to TRBJ1-2; D gene unclear. Trimming stripped 0 bases from V and 2 bases from J, with 10 bases between. Germline CDR1 and CDR2: SEHNR and FQNEAQ (reference sequence). There are 15 residues in the CDR3. The CDR3 is CASSLAYRPNYGYTF. The DNA of the CDR3 is TGTGCCAGCAGCTTAGCGTACAGACCAAACTATGGCTACACCTTC. The entire variable domain, with the rest obtained from reference TRBV7-9 and TRBJ1-2, is as follows: DTGVSQNPRHKITKRGQNVTFRCDPISEHNRLYWYRQTLGQGPEFLTYFQNEAQLEKSRLLSDRFSAERPKGSFSTLEIQRTEQGDSAMYLCASSLAYRPNYGYTFGSGTRLTVV.

This clonotype has at least ten counts. The chain carries TRBV12-3 or TRBV12-4 and TRBJ2-1; D ambiguous. V lost 5 bases and J lost 8, with 10 bases in between. The CDR3 totals 12 residues. The CDR3 protein is CASSIQTDEQFF. The CDR3 nucleotides are TGTGCCAGCAGTATACAGACCGATGAGCAGTTCTTC.

This clonotype occurred many times. V is TRBV7-2 and J is TRBJ2-3; D not resolved. Germline V gene lookup returns CDR1 SGHTA and CDR2 FQGNSA. With 2 bases removed from V and 6 bases from J, the gap between germline ends came to 3 bases. The CDR3 contains 11 residues. CDR3 protein: CASSLSDTQYF. The DNA of the CDR3 is TGTGCCAGCAGCTTATCCGATACGCAGTATTTT.

This chain connects TRBV10-3 to TRBJ2-3; 7 bases line up with TRBD1. V gave up 3 bases and J gave up 4 bases; unmatched junction bases: 4. CDR3 size: 14 residues. CDR1 ENHRY and CDR2 SYGVKD come from the germline V gene. This CDR3 is CAISEQQGPDTQYF. CDR3 in DNA: TGTGCCATCAGTGAACAACAGGGGCCAGATACGCAGTATTTT.

The gene calls are TRBV4-1 and TRBJ2-1, with no clear D. Trimming shortened V by 8 bases and J by 0 bases, and 14 bases separated the two germline ends. CDR3 size: 15 residues. Germline values: CDR1 MGHRA, CDR2 YSYEKL. The CDR3 nucleotides read TGCGCCAGCCCGTCGGATCGAAGCTCCTACAATGAGCAGTTCTTC. Translation gives CASPSDRSSYNEQFF.

In its sample, this clonotype was seen a few times. This could be a read error, since a much larger clone is one nucleotide away. The chain links TRBV5-4 to TRBJ2-7; D not resolved. V was pared by 0 bases and J by 2 bases, with 6 bases between. Germline CDR1 SGHNT, CDR2 YYREEE (reference sequence). The CDR3 is made up of 13 amino acids. The CDR3 reads CASSLDSPYEQYF. The CDR3 nucleotides are TGTGCCAGCAGCTTGGACAGCCCCTACGAGCAGTACTTC.

This clonotype was counted at least ten times. The V gene is TRBV4-1, the J gene TRBJ2-1; TRBD2 is a possible D gene (6 bases). In germline, CDR1 is MGHRA, CDR2 YSYEKL. This CDR3 contains 17 residues. V lost 3 bases, J lost 2 bases, and 17 bases lay in between. CDR3: CASSQIDLGLTYNEQFF. CDR3 nucleotide sequence: TGCGCCAGCAGCCAGATTGACTTGGGACTTACCTACAATGAGCAGTTCTTC.

This clonotype was found many times. This sequence joins TRBV6-2 or TRBV6-3 and TRBJ2-2; 10 bases agree with TRBD2. Germline CDR1 is MNHEY and CDR2 is SVGEGT. With V trimmed by 6 bases and J by 3 bases, 7 bases remained unmatched. The CDR3 length is 16 residues. As DNA, the CDR3 is TGTGCCAGCAGCTCCAGGACTAGCGGTGACACCGGGGAGCTGTTTTTT. Its protein is CASSSRTSGDTGELFF.

The sample holds many counts of this clonotype. The chain joins TRBV5-1 to TRBJ1-2; tentatively, D is TRBD1 (5 bases). The CDR3 sequence is 14 residues long. Germline V gives CDR1 SGHRS, CDR2 YFSETQ. The V end was cut by 0 bases, the J end by 2 bases, with 8 bases between. The chain's CDR3 is CASSLDGGNYGYTF. The CDR3 nucleotides are TGCGCCAGCAGCTTGGATGGGGGAAACTATGGCTACACCTTC. Variable domain in full (rest from reference TRBV5-1 and TRBJ1-2): KAGVTQTPRYLIKTRGQQVTLSCSPISGHRSVSWYQQTPGQGLQFLFEYFSETQRNKGNFPGRFSGRQFSNSRSEMNVSTLELGDSALYLCASSLDGGNYGYTFGSGTRLTVV.

This chain links TRBV28 with TRBJ1-1; no clear D gene. The V end was cut by 2 bases, the J end by 0 bases, with 10 bases between. Germline V CDR1 and CDR2: MDHEN, SYDVKM. CDR3 size: 15 residues. DNA for the CDR3: TGTGCCAGCAGTTTAAAGGGATTGTTGAACACTGAAGCTTTCTTT. This translates into CASSLKGLLNTEAFF.

Comment on this clonotype: This clone may be a read error of a much larger clone one base away. V gene TRBV4-2 combines with J gene TRBJ2-3, with TRBD2 identical over 13 bases. The J segment lost 4 bases and the V segment lost 0 bases, leaving 7 bases of the junction unmatched. Per germline, CDR1 LGHNA and CDR2 YNFKEQ. The CDR3 length is 18 residues. This CDR3 reads CASSQETSGRGSADTQYF. The CDR3 DNA reads TGTGCCAGCAGCCAAGAAACTAGCGGGAGGGGATCGGCAGATACGCAGTATTTT.

This clonotype was found a few times. The rearrangement links TRBV7-6 to TRBJ2-1, with 8 bases that match TRBD2. The CDR3 is made up of 16 amino acids. Germline V lookup: CDR1 SGHVS, CDR2 FNYEAQ. The V and J ends lost 1 base and 5 bases, in that order; junction bases with no gene match: 7. CDR3 residues: CASSLGSGSDHNEQFF. The CDR3 DNA follows: TGTGCCAGCAGCTTAGGGAGCGGGAGTGACCACAATGAGCAGTTCTTC. The variable domain in full, completed from reference TRBV7-6 and TRBJ2-1, reads GAGVSQSPRYKVTKRGQDVALRCDPISGHVSLYWYRQALGQGPEFLTYFNYEAQQDKSGLPNDRFSAERPEGSISTLTIQRTEQRDSAMYRCASSLGSGSDHNEQFFGPGTRLTVL.

This clonotype occurred many times. The V gene is TRBV7-2, the J gene TRBJ2-5; D gene uncertain. CDR1 SGHTA and CDR2 FQGNSA come from the germline V gene. Between the trimmed V and J ends, which lost 8 bases and 4 bases, there was a span of 14 bases. The CDR3 totals 13 residues. The CDR3 loop is CASARIVGETQYF. The DNA of the CDR3 is TGTGCCAGCGCAAGGATAGTTGGAGAGACCCAGTACTTC.

This clonotype appeared many times. This chain joins TRBV6-5 and TRBJ2-2; TRBD2 matches 10 bases. CDR3 length equals 18 residues. Germline V lookup: CDR1 MNHEY, CDR2 SVGAGI. J was trimmed by 7 bases and V by 0 bases; bases with no gene match: 11. The CDR3, as DNA: TGTGCCAGCAGTTACTCCGAGTTAGCGGGAGGAAGTTTCGGGGAGCTGTTTTTT. Translation: CASSYSELAGGSFGELFF.

V is TRBV29-1 and J is TRBJ1-1; D remains ambiguous. Germline assignment: CDR1 SQVTM and CDR2 ANQGSEA. V was trimmed by 7 bases and J by 12 bases, leaving 21 bases between them. CDR3 length: 12 amino acids. The CDR3 spells CSGGTREVGSFF. CDR3 DNA: TGCAGCGGCGGTACAAGAGAGGTGGGTTCTTTCTTT.